Sequencing of this T cell receptor beta chain was carried out in a study of shared clonotypes between healthy human individuals. Study-wide results and caveats: Compared with clonotypes that all four donors shared, non-shared clonotypes had lower generation probabilities.

To note about this clone: Its antigen is currently unknown.

Some clones are missing from TCRdb's copy, which holds only in-frame ones; the method was immunoSEQ multiplex PCR. The sample has approximately 2.3 million clones, about 92% seen once. V was trimmed by 0 bases and J by 6 bases, leaving 17 bases between them. Germline values: CDR1 ENHRY, CDR2 SYGVKD. The CDR3 is 16 residues long. The chain carries TRBV10-3 and TRBJ1-2, with D perhaps matching TRBD1 (5 bases). The sequence derives from a young man in good health. Some clones in this sample may be carry-over from other donors' samples. Specimen: naive CD4+ T cells from PBMCs. The subset was: CD45RA+ positively selected. The CDR3 spells CAISESREGPGDGYTF. CDR3 DNA sequence: TGTGCCATCAGTGAGTCGCGGGAGGGGCCGGGAGATGGCTACACCTTC.